The 28 T cell receptor beta chains reported below all come from one sample, sequenced in a study of circulating and synovial CD4+ cells in juvenile arthritis. The repertoire was sequenced with immunoSEQ multiplex PCR; TCRdb's copy has only in-frame clones and lacks some. The sample has fewer than 35,000 clones, 85% to 95% seen once. What was sequenced was CD4+ T cells from blood. The receptors were sampled from a human donor with juvenile idiopathic arthritis.

V usage is TRBV29-1 and J usage is TRBJ2-4, with 12 nucleotides matching TRBD2. Germline CDR1 reads SQVTM; CDR2 reads ANQGSEA. Unmatched junction bases numbered 6, after V lost 3 bases and J lost 0 bases. CDR3 size: 17 residues. In DNA form, the CDR3 reads TGCAGCGTTGAGGGGACTAGCGGGCTTATAGCCAAAAACATTCAGTACTTC. Translating it yields CSVEGTSGLIAKNIQYF.

The chain joins TRBV7-9 to TRBJ2-2, with D uncertain. V was pared by 7 bases and J by 6 bases, with 21 bases between. The germline gives CDR1 SEHNR, CDR2 FQNEAQ (reference sequence). This CDR3 contains 16 residues. The CDR3 nucleotides read TGTGCCAGCACCCGAGAGCGCGGCCAAAACCCCGGGGAGCTGTTTTTT. Protein product: CASTRERGQNPGELFF. Based on the CDR3 plus reference TRBV7-9 and TRBJ2-2, the full variable domain is DTGVSQNPRHKITKRGQNVTFRCDPISEHNRLYWYRQTLGQGPEFLTYFQNEAQLEKSRLLSDRFSAERPKGSFSTLEIQRTEQGDSAMYLCASTRERGQNPGELFFGEGSRLTVL.

The J gene is TRBJ2-7, the V gene TRBV29-1; 11 bases fit TRBD2. Germline CDR1 is SQVTM and CDR2 is ANQGSEA. This CDR3 spans 14 amino acids. V shed 2 bases and J 6 bases; nucleotides not matched to a gene: 6. As DNA, the CDR3 is TGCAGCGTTGAAAGGTCTAGCGGGAGGAGCGAGCAGTACTTC. The encoded protein is CSVERSSGRSEQYF.

Only one count was recorded for this clone. V is TRBV29-1 and J is TRBJ2-7; TRBD1 is a possible D gene (6 bases). The CDR3 is made up of 12 amino acids. The V gene's germline CDR1 is SQVTM and CDR2 ANQGSEA. Deletions cut 6 bases from V and 2 bases from J, with 11 bases between. CDR3 loop: CSVAQGTYEQYF. The CDR3 nucleotides are TGCAGCGTGGCACAGGGTACCTACGAGCAGTACTTC.

V and J are TRBV11-1 and TRBJ2-7; weak D call: TRBD1 (6 bases). From germline, CDR1 is SGHAT and CDR2 FQDESV (reference sequence). This CDR3 has 13 amino acids. The ends were cut back, 1 base at V and 7 bases at J, with 11 bases in the middle. The CDR3 is CASSLGDTGEQYF. The CDR3, as DNA: TGTGCCAGCAGCTTAGGGGACACAGGGGAGCAGTACTTC.

This clone was seen a few times. J is TRBJ1-2 and V is TRBV30, with a possible D match to TRBD1 (5 bases). CDR1 GTSNPN and CDR2 SVGIG come from the germline V gene (reference sequence). The CDR3 has 15 amino acids. The V and J ends lost 0 bases and 4 bases respectively, with 15 bases between them. This chain's CDR3 is CAWSVGFGGTYGYTF. CDR3 in DNA: TGTGCCTGGAGTGTGGGCTTCGGGGGAACCTATGGCTACACCTTC.

The CDR3 loop is CASSHRELDEQYF. CDR3 DNA sequence: TGTGCCAGCAGCCACAGGGAACTGGACGAGCAGTACTTC. The rearrangement joins TRBV27 to TRBJ2-7; D perhaps matches TRBD1 (6 bases). CDR3 length: 13 amino acids. Trimming removed 6 bases at V and 5 bases at J, with 14 bases between. Per germline, CDR1 MNHEY and CDR2 SMNVEV (reference sequence).

The rearrangement joins TRBV5-1 to TRBJ1-3; 8 nucleotides match TRBD1. This CDR3 comprises 16 residues. Germline V gene sequence: CDR1 SGHRS, CDR2 YFSETQ. Trimming took 4 bases from V and 1 from J; bases not matched to a gene: 7. DNA of the CDR3: TGCGCCAGCAGCCTGGGTGACAGGGGTTCTGGAAACACCATATATTTT. Translation: CASSLGDRGSGNTIYF.

This clone was detected once. Here the CDR3 DNA reads TGTGCCAGCAGTGTCGTAACAACTAATGAAAAACTGTTTTTT. Protein: CASSVVTTNEKLFF. The gene calls are TRBV2 and TRBJ1-4; D gene uncertain. Germline lookup yields CDR1 SNHLY and CDR2 FYNNEI. This CDR3 has 14 residues. V shed 4 bases and J shed 0 bases, with 6 bases lying between them.

This clone turned up a few times. The chain has TRBV19 and TRBJ1-2; 8 bases map to TRBD1. The CDR3 is made up of 17 amino acids. The V segment lost 7 bases and the J segment 4 bases; nucleotides outside the gene matches: 17. Germline loops: CDR1 LNHDA, CDR2 SQIVND (reference sequence). Here the CDR3 reads CASTLGQGAKPIYGYTF. CDR3 bases: TGTGCCAGTACACTCGGCCAGGGGGCGAAGCCCATCTATGGCTACACCTTC.

V usage is TRBV5-1 and J usage is TRBJ2-7, with 10 bases identical to TRBD2. V shed 0 bases and J 2 bases; nucleotides not matched to a gene: 2. CDR3 size: 15 residues. Germline loops: CDR1 SGHRS, CDR2 YFSETQ. CDR3 loop: CASSLEGTSAYEQYF. In nucleotides, the CDR3 is TGCGCCAGCAGCTTGGAAGGGACTAGCGCCTACGAGCAGTACTTC.

The rearrangement uses TRBV27 and TRBJ2-3, with TRBD1 identical over 7 bases. The CDR3 is 16 amino acids. Germline assignment: CDR1 MNHEY and CDR2 SMNVEV (reference sequence). Trimming removed 3 bases from V and 2 bases from J; junction bases left unmatched: 8. The CDR3 coding sequence is TGTGCCAGCAGTTTTGGCAGGGGGAAAAACACAGATACGCAGTATTTT. This gives the protein CASSFGRGKNTDTQYF.

The chain has TRBV7-2 and TRBJ1-4, with D perhaps TRBD1 (6 bases). Germline lookup yields CDR1 SGHTA and CDR2 FQGNSA. The CDR3 loop spans 15 amino acids. Trimming stripped 1 base from V and 3 bases from J, with 9 bases between. CDR3 bases: TGTGCCAGCAGCTTAGGGGGGCTGGCTAATGAAAAACTGTTTTTT. Its protein product is CASSLGGLANEKLFF.

This clone was seen once. This chain uses TRBV6-1 with TRBJ2-3, with a possible D match to TRBD2 (5 bases). Trimming took off 6 bases at V and 6 bases at J, with 10 bases between the two ends. The CDR3 contains 12 residues. CDR1 and CDR2 (germline): MNHNS, SASEGT. For the CDR3, the DNA is TGTGCCAGCAGGAGGGTTCAGGATACGCAGTATTTT. Translation gives CASRRVQDTQYF.

This clone was observed a handful of times. The chain is built from TRBV5-1 and TRBJ2-7, with TRBD1 matching 9 bases. CDR1 and CDR2 (germline): SGHRS, YFSETQ. The length of the CDR3 is 14 residues. The ends lost 2 bases at V and 3 bases at J; junction bases unmatched: 3. The CDR3 DNA follows: TGCGCCAGCAGCTTCCCGGGACAGGGCTACGAGCAGTACTTC. Translation gives CASSFPGQGYEQYF.

This chain joins TRBV10-3 and TRBJ1-5; D gene unclear. CDR1 is ENHRY, CDR2 SYGVKD, per germline. This CDR3 has 14 amino acids. V dropped 4 bases and J dropped 2 bases, with 9 bases sitting between them. The chain's CDR3 is CAISGEGGNQPQHF. CDR3 nucleotide sequence: TGTGCCATCAGTGGAGAGGGAGGCAATCAGCCCCAGCATTTT.

This chain joins TRBV28 and TRBJ1-2; the match to TRBD1 covers 10 bases. This CDR3 has 15 residues. The J segment lost 5 bases and the V segment lost 5 bases, leaving 8 bases of the junction unmatched. Germline V lookup: CDR1 MDHEN, CDR2 SYDVKM. The CDR3 DNA follows: TGTGCCAGCAGTCCAACCGGGACAGGGGATTATGGCTACACCTTC. Encoded protein: CASSPTGTGDYGYTF.

The chain recombines TRBV6-1 with TRBJ2-7, with D possibly TRBD2 on 6 matching bases. Trimming took off 4 bases at V and 4 bases at J, with 20 bases between the two ends. The germline gives CDR1 MNHNS, CDR2 SASEGT. The CDR3 runs to 16 residues. The CDR3, as DNA: TGTGCCAGCAGTGGTTACGGGACTCCCCAGGCGTACGAGCAGTACTTC. Amino acids: CASSGYGTPQAYEQYF.

The V and J genes are TRBV5-4 and TRBJ2-1, with a tentative D call TRBD2 (6 bases). The CDR3 runs 16 residues. Between the trimmed V and J ends, which lost 2 bases and 0 bases, there was a span of 12 bases. Germline V gives CDR1 SGHNT, CDR2 YYREEE (reference sequence). CDR3 loop: CASSLFAGSSYNEQFF. The CDR3, as DNA: TGTGCCAGCAGCTTATTTGCGGGGAGCTCCTACAATGAGCAGTTCTTC.

This clone occurred a few times. This chain joins TRBV9 and TRBJ2-2; TRBD1 might be the D (7 bases). Trimming stripped 4 bases from V and 5 bases from J, with 15 bases between. This CDR3 is built from 15 residues. Germline CDR1 SGDLS, CDR2 YYNGEE. The CDR3: CASSPAQGGTGELFF. CDR3 nucleotides: TGTGCCAGCAGCCCGGCCCAGGGGGGAACCGGGGAGCTGTTTTTT.

This chain links TRBV11-2 with TRBJ2-5; 7 nucleotides align to TRBD1. Trimming took 1 base from V and 4 from J; bases not matched to a gene: 6. CDR1 and CDR2 from the germline V gene are SGHAT and FQNNGV. The CDR3 is 15 amino acids. CDR3 nucleotide sequence: TGTGCCAGCAGCTTAGCCGGTAACAGGGGAGAGACCCAGTACTTC. Its protein product is CASSLAGNRGETQYF.

This clone has only one observation. The chain links TRBV5-4 to TRBJ2-2, with D perhaps matching TRBD1 (5 bases). The V and J ends lost 0 bases and 4 bases respectively, with 10 bases between them. This CDR3 contains 15 residues. CDR1 SGHNT and CDR2 YYREEE come from the germline V gene (reference sequence). DNA of the CDR3: TGTGCCAGCAGCTTGGTAACAGGTGGCACCGGGGAGCTGTTTTTT. This gives the protein CASSLVTGGTGELFF. The whole variable domain, remainder taken from reference TRBV5-4 and TRBJ2-2, is ETGVTQSPTHLIKTRGQQVTLRCSSQSGHNTVSWYQQALGQGPQFIFQYYREEENGRGNFPPRFSGLQFPNYSSELNVNALELDDSALYLCASSLVTGGTGELFFGEGSRLTVL.

The genes are TRBV4-1 and TRBJ1-2; 8 bases agree with TRBD1. The CDR3 runs to 15 residues. V lost 3 bases and J lost 3; bases outside the gene matches: 6. CDR1 is MGHRA, CDR2 YSYEKL, per germline. CDR3 sequence (DNA): TGCGCCAGCAGCCATGGGCAGGGGGCTTACTATGGCTACACCTTC. Protein sequence: CASSHGQGAYYGYTF.

CDR3 bases: TGTGCCAGCAGTTACTCTTCGCCGGTCTATGGCTACACCTTC. Amino acids: CASSYSSPVYGYTF. The chain links TRBV6-5 to TRBJ1-2; D is unclear. Trimming took off 0 bases at V and 4 bases at J, with 9 bases between the two ends. The CDR3 has 14 residues. Germline assignment: CDR1 MNHEY and CDR2 SVGAGI.

V and J are TRBV19 and TRBJ1-2; perhaps TRBD1 as D (6 bases). This CDR3 spans 15 amino acids. V was shortened by 5 bases and J by 8 bases, with 21 bases between the two germline ends. The germline gives CDR1 LNHDA, CDR2 SQIVND (reference sequence). The CDR3 sequence: CASSVLQGSSGGYTF. Here the CDR3 DNA reads TGTGCCAGTAGTGTCTTACAGGGTTCCTCTGGAGGCTACACCTTC.

The chain is built from TRBV9 and TRBJ2-1; no clear D. The ends were cut back, 0 bases at V and 4 bases at J, with 11 bases in the middle. The CDR3 loop spans 15 amino acids. The V gene's germline CDR1 is SGDLS and CDR2 YYNGEE. The CDR3 nucleotides are TGTGCCAGCAGCGTAGCGGGTCGGCTTTACAATGAGCAGTTCTTC. This sequence encodes CASSVAGRLYNEQFF.

The chain employs TRBV5-1 and TRBJ1-2; D gene ambiguous. This CDR3 contains 14 residues. V lost 4 bases and J lost 4, with 14 bases in between. Germline V CDR1 and CDR2: SGHRS, YFSETQ. In DNA form, the CDR3 reads TGCGCCAGCAGCGCCAGCTCAGGATCCTATGGCTACACCTTC. Translating it yields CASSASSGSYGYTF.

This clone was counted once. The CDR3 does not end in the conserved phenylalanine or tryptophan, so this is likely a read error. The chain carries TRBV19 and TRBJ1-5; D gene uncertain. Trimming cost V 6 bases and J 0 bases, with 15 bases left between them. The CDR3 spans 16 residues. Per the germline V gene, CDR1 is LNHDA and CDR2 is SQIVND (reference sequence). CDR3 DNA: TGTGCCAGTAGGCGCACGGAGGTGGGTAGCAATCAGCCCCAGCATCTT. Translation gives CASRRTEVGSNQPQHL.